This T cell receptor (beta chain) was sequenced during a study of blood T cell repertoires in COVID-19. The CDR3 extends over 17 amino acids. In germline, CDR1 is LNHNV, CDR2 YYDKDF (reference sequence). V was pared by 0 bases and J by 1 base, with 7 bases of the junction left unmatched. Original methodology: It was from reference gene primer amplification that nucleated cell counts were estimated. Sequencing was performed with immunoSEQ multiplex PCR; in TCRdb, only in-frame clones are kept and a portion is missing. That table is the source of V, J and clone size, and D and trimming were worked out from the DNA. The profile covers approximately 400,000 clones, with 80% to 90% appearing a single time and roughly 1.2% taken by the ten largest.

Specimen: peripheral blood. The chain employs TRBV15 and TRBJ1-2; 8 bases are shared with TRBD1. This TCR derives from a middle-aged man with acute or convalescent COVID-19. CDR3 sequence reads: CATSRDVETGDNYGYTF. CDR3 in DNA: TGTGCCACCAGCAGAGATGTAGAGACAGGGGATAACTATGGCTACACCTTC.